These T cell receptor beta chains were read from a single sample in a study of T cell repertoires in cytomegalovirus infection. From the reads, TCRdb called clonotypes with MiXCR, one entry per CDR3 protein. Here the sample spans 400,000 to 600,000 distinct CDR3 sequences, under 45% being singletons. Antigens for these TCRs are unknown. The sample was cultured PBMCs, taken from culture after CMV antigen stimulation. These receptors all stem from a human donor in good health (CMV status not recorded). Some clones in this sample may be carry-over from other donors' samples. Both conserved end residues are part of each CDR3. A D gene is named only where the DNA matches it firmly. Some rows have no size entry. The others give once, few or many, or a class for an expanded clone.

NA TRBJ2-7 TRBV10-3 NA TGTGCCATCAGTACTCAAGGACAGCCTTACTACGAGCAGTACTTC CAISTQGQPYYEQYF
NA TRBJ1-3 TRBV7-2 NA TGTGCCAGCAGCCGAAGTTCACATGGAAACACCATATATTTT CASSRSSHGNTIYF
TRBD1 TRBJ2-7 TRBV20-1 few TGCAGTGCTAGAGATGGGAGACAGGGCCTAGGGGAGCAGTACTTC CSARDGRQGLGEQYF
TRBD1 TRBJ1-6 TRBV7-9 few TGTGCCAGCAGCTACGGACAGGGGGCGATGCGCCGGTATAATTCACCCCTCCACTTT CASSYGQGAMRRYNSPLHF
NA TRBJ2-3 TRBV2 few TGTGCCAGCAGTGATCCGGGATCCACAGATACGCAGTATTTT CASSDPGSTDTQYF
NA TRBJ1-1 TRBV6-1 few TGTGCCAGCAGTGAAGCGCCCATGAACACTGAAGCTTTCTTT CASSEAPMNTEAFF
NA TRBJ2-1 TRBV5-4 NA TGTGCCAGCGGAGGCGAACTAAGCTACAATGAGCAGTTCTTC CASGGELSYNEQFF
NA TRBJ1-5 TRBV2 NA TGTGCCAGCAGTGAAGCGCTTCACTTCCGACAGGACTATAGCAATCAGCCCCAGCATTTT CASSEALHFRQDYSNQPQHF
NA TRBJ1-1 TRBV12-3/TRBV12-4 NA TGTGCCAGCAGTTTTCAGGACACTGAAGCTTTCTTT CASSFQDTEAFF
TRBD1 TRBJ1-2 TRBV6-6 NA TGTGCCAGCAGGGGACAGGGGGCGCTACGAAAGACGAATGGCTACACCTTC CASRGQGALRKTNGYTF
NA TRBJ1-3 TRBV11-3 NA TGTGCCAGCAGCCCCAATTCCGGGCCTGGAAACACCATATATTTT CASSPNSGPGNTIYF
TRBD2 TRBJ2-1 TRBV6-1 few TGTGCCAGCAGTGAGGGGACTAGAGCCTACAATGAGCAGTTCTTC CASSEGTRAYNEQFF
NA TRBJ1-5 TRBV27 NA TGTGCCAGCAGCGGGGGTAGAGAGCCCCAGCATTTT CASSGGREPQHF
NA TRBJ1-2 TRBV12-3/TRBV12-4 NA TGTGCCAGCAGTTTCATTCGGGGGCCCTACGGCTACACCTTC CASSFIRGPYGYTF
NA TRBJ2-1 TRBV3-1 NA TGTGCCAGCAGCCAGGGCATCGGGGCCGGCTCCTACAATGAGCAGTTCTTC CASSQGIGAGSYNEQFF
NA TRBJ1-6 TRBV7-2 few TGTGCCAGCAGCTCCGCCCCCAATTCACCCCTCCACTTT CASSSAPNSPLHF
NA TRBJ1-5 TRBV6-1 few TGTGCCAGCAAACTGGTACAGTATAGCAATCAGCCCCAGCATTTT CASKLVQYSNQPQHF
NA TRBJ1-2 TRBV7-2 NA TGTGCCAGCAGCTTATTAGTTCAGGCGTCATATGGCTACACCTTC CASSLLVQASYGYTF
NA TRBJ1-1 TRBV20-1 NA TGCAGTGCTAGACCTGACCCGGACACTGAAGCTTTCTTT CSARPDPDTEAFF
NA TRBJ2-5 TRBV3-1 NA TGTGCCAGCAGCCAAGGGGCACAGGGATACCAAGAGACCCAGTACTTC CASSQGAQGYQETQYF
NA TRBJ2-5 TRBV15 NA TGTGCCACCAGCATATCGGGGTCGGAGACCCAGTACTTC CATSISGSETQYF
NA TRBJ1-6 TRBV19 NA TGTGCCAGTAGTATTAGGTGGACCTTCAATAATTCACCCCTCCACTTT CASSIRWTFNNSPLHF
TRBD2 TRBJ2-7 TRBV12-3/TRBV12-4 few TGTGCCAGCAGCTTTGGGACTACTTACTACGAGCAGTACTTC CASSFGTTYYEQYF
NA TRBJ1-2 TRBV10-3 NA TGTGCCACTAGACAGGAGCGGTACACCTTC CATRQERYTF
NA TRBJ2-1 TRBV27 NA TGTGCCAGCAGTCTATTACACAAAAATGAGCAGTTCTTC CASSLLHKNEQFF
NA TRBJ1-5 TRBV19 NA TGTGCCAGTAGTATCAACGGTCTTCCGCAGCCCCAGCATTTT CASSINGLPQPQHF
NA TRBJ2-3 TRBV2 NA TGTGCCAGCAGACCACGGGACACGGCTTTCCCGGGAGATACCACAGATACGCAGTATTTT CASRPRDTAFPGDTTDTQYF
NA TRBJ1-1 TRBV6-2/TRBV6-3 NA TGTGCCAGCAGTTACTCCATTTCAAGGGTCCAGGAAGCTTTCTTT CASSYSISRVQEAFF
NA TRBJ1-1 TRBV12-3/TRBV12-4 NA TGTGCCAGCACTTCCATGGGCACTAACACTGAAGCTTTCTTT CASTSMGTNTEAFF
NA TRBJ1-4 TRBV4-1 few TGCGCCAGCAGCCAAGAGTGGTCCACTAATGAAAAACTGTTTTTT CASSQEWSTNEKLFF
NA TRBJ1-4 TRBV7-2 NA TGTGCCAGCAGCCCAATGGGGGCAGCATGGGGACTGTTTTTT CASSPMGAAWGLFF
TRBD2 TRBJ2-3 TRBV12-3/TRBV12-4 NA TGTGCCAGCAAAAACGCCGCTAGCGGGAGGAAGAGCACAGATACGCAGTATTTT CASKNAASGRKSTDTQYF
NA TRBJ1-3 TRBV7-8 NA TGTGCCAGCAGCTTAGACGGTCGCTGGGGGATTCACACCATATATTTT CASSLDGRWGIHTIYF
NA TRBJ1-2 TRBV7-9 NA TGTGCCAGCAGCTTGGCGGAGGGGTACTATGGCTACACCTTC CASSLAEGYYGYTF
NA TRBJ1-1 TRBV5-6 NA TGTGCCAGCAGCCCGGGGAATCGGCAGGAGAACACTGAAGCTTTCTTT CASSPGNRQENTEAFF
TRBD1 TRBJ2-3 TRBV7-6 NA TGTGCCAGCAGCCACAGGGGAAGCACAGATACGCAGTATTTT CASSHRGSTDTQYF
NA TRBJ1-1 TRBV6-5 NA TGTGCCAGCAGTACGCCCGCCGGGGGGGGCACTGAAGCTTTCTTT CASSTPAGGGTEAFF
NA TRBJ2-1 TRBV9 NA TGTGCCAGCAGCGTAGTGAGAGGGCGCAAGGGAGGTGAGCAGTTCTTC CASSVVRGRKGGEQFF
TRBD1 TRBJ1-5 TRBV7-2 many TGTGCCAGCAGCTCGGACAGGGGTGGACAGCCCCAGCATTTT CASSSDRGGQPQHF
NA TRBJ2-7 TRBV7-2 many TGTGCCAGCAGCTTAGGCGGGGTCTCCTACGAGCAGTACTTC CASSLGGVSYEQYF
NA TRBJ2-3 TRBV20-1 NA TGCAGTGCTACCCCCCTACTTAAGGGAGATACGCAGTATTTT CSATPLLKGDTQYF
NA TRBJ2-7 TRBV7-8 NA TGTGCCAGCAGCCCCTCCAGGGGGGCCTACGAGCAGTACTTC CASSPSRGAYEQYF